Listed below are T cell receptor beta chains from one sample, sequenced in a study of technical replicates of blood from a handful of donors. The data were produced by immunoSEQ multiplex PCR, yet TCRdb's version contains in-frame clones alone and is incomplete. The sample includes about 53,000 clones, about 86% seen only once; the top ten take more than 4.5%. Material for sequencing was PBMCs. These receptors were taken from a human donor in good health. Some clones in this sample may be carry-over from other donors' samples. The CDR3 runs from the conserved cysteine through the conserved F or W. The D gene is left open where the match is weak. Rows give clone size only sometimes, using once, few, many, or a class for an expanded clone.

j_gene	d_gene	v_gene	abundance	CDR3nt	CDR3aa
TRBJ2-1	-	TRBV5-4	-	TGTGCCAGCAGCTTGGACAGCTACAATGAGCAGTTCTTC	CASSLDSYNEQFF
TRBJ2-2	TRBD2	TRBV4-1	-	TGCGCCAGCAGCCCGGCGGGAGGTAGAGGCACCGGGGAGCTGTTTTTT	CASSPAGGRGTGELFF
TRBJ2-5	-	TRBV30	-	TGTGCCTGGAGTGGCCCCCGTAACGGTATATTAGTGGCCCAGTACTTC	CAWSGPRNGILVAQYF
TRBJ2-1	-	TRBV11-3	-	TGTGCCAGCAGCTTATCACGGAGTCTAAATGAGCAGTTCTTC	CASSLSRSLNEQFF
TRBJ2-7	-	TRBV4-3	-	TGCGCCAGCAGCCCGCCGGGACACCCCTACGAGCAGTACTTC	CASSPPGHPYEQYF
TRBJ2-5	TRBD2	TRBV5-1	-	TGCGCCAGCAGCCACTGGCGGGGGGTAGTGGAGACCCAGTACTTC	CASSHWRGVVETQYF
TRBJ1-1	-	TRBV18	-	TGTGCCAGCTCACCAAACAACGGGAGGGGCACTGAAGCTTTCTTT	CASSPNNGRGTEAFF
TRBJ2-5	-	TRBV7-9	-	TGTGCCAGCAGCTTAGTAGTCGCGAGGAAAGAGACCCAGTACTTC	CASSLVVARKETQYF
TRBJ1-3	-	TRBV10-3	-	TGTGCCACCCAGGGTAACGGAAACACCATATATTTT	CATQGNGNTIYF
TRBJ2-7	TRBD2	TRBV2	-	TGTGCCAGCGTACGGCGGGGGAACAACGAAGAGCAGTACTTC	CASVRRGNNEEQYF
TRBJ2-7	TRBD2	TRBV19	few	TGTGCCAGCGGACTAGCGGGGACTTACGAGCAGTACTTC	CASGLAGTYEQYF
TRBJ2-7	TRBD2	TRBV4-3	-	TGCGCCAGCAGCCAATGGACTAGCGGGAGCGAGCAGTACTTC	CASSQWTSGSEQYF
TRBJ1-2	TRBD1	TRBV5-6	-	TGTGCCAGCAGGACGAACAGGGGCCGGGGCTATGGCTACACCTTC	CASRTNRGRGYGYTF
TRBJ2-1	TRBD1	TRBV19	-	TGTGCCAGTAGGGACTTGGGACAGGGTCAAGACAATGAGCAGTTCTTC	CASRDLGQGQDNEQFF
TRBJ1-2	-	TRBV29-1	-	TGCAGCGTTGAAGTGGCAGGGAAGGGCTACACCTTC	CSVEVAGKGYTF
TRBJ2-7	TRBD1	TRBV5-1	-	TGCGCCAGCAGCTACGACAGGGCCCGCGAGCAGTACTTC	CASSYDRAREQYF
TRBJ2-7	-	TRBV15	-	TGTGCCACCAGCAGGGAAACAGGCTACGAGCAGTACTTC	CATSRETGYEQYF
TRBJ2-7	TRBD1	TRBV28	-	TGTGCCAGCAGTTCCCCGGGACAGAGCTCCTACGAGCAGTACTTC	CASSSPGQSSYEQYF
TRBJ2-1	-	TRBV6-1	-	TGTGCCAGTAGAAGCCGGGGACTCAAATACAATGAGCAGTTCTTC	CASRSRGLKYNEQFF
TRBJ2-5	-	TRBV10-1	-	TGCGCCAGCAGCGCCAGGGGGGCGGTGCAAGAGACCCAGTACTTC	CASSARGAVQETQYF
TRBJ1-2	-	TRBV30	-	TGTGCCTGGAGTGCAGGAACTAACTATGGCTACACCTTC	CAWSAGTNYGYTF
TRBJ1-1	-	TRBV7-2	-	TGTGCCAGCAGCTTAGGAGCGTGGGGGGAGGCTGAAGCTTTCTTT	CASSLGAWGEAEAFF
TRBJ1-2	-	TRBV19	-	TGTGCCAGTAGTATAACCCCCAGGGCGGATGGCTACACCTTC	CASSITPRADGYTF
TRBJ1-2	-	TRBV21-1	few	TGTGCCAGCAGCAAAGACAAAAACTATGGCTACACCTTC	CASSKDKNYGYTF
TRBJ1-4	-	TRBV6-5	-	TGTGCCAGCAGTTTCCAACAGGGAGTTGAAAAACTGTTTTTT	CASSFQQGVEKLFF
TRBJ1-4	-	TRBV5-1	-	TGCGCCAGCAGCTTGACAGGATGGAATGAAAAACTGTTTTTT	CASSLTGWNEKLFF
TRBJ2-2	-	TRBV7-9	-	TGTGCCAGCAGCTTAAGCTCAGGCGTAACCGGGGAGCTGTTTTTT	CASSLSSGVTGELFF